This TCR beta chain was obtained from a study of T cell changes during pregnancy in multiple sclerosis. This CDR3 is 16 amino acids long. V lost 2 bases and J lost 5; bases outside the gene matches: 8. Per the germline V gene, CDR1 is SGHNT and CDR2 is YYREEE (reference sequence). Assay: immunoSEQ multiplex PCR; the TCRdb copy retains only in-frame clones and omits some. Of 60,000 to 75,000 clones listed, roughly 90% are singletons. The sequence came from a female donor with multiple sclerosis, enrolled in a pregnancy study. Sequencing used peripheral blood, obtained before pregnancy. This sequence joins TRBV5-4 and TRBJ2-5, with 11 bases matching TRBD2. CDR3: CASSLRSGGAGETQYF. The CDR3 nucleotides are TGTGCCAGCAGCTTACGTAGCGGGGGGGCCGGGGAGACCCAGTACTTC.